A single sample is the source of the 10 T cell receptor beta chains below, sequenced in a study of CD8+ T cells in alopecia areata. Described treatment: oral pan-JAK inhibitor, 5-10 mg twice daily. It was cDNA, reverse transcribed from extracted RNA, that served as the sequencing template. The data were produced by immunoSEQ multiplex PCR, yet TCRdb's version contains in-frame clones alone and is incomplete. Among a few hundred thousand clones listed, roughly two fifths were seen once. Sequencing used CD4+ T cells sorted from blood, obtained at approximately week 30, from a patient treated with tofacitinib. Receptors were obtained from a human donor with alopecia areata.

This clone was seen a handful of times. V and J are TRBV5-1 and TRBJ2-5; D not certain. Germline assignment: CDR1 SGHRS and CDR2 YFSETQ. This CDR3 contains 12 residues. V was cut by 4 bases and J by 5 bases, with 9 bases left in between. The CDR3, as DNA: TGCGCCAGCAGCCAAGACCGGGAGACCCAGTACTTC. Protein sequence: CASSQDRETQYF.

This clone was seen more than once but under ten times. The chain joins TRBV7-9 to TRBJ2-7, with 7 bases lining up with TRBD1. The V gene end was trimmed by 3 bases and the J gene end by 6 bases; junction bases not matched to a gene: 2. Germline CDR1 and CDR2: SEHNR and FQNEAQ (reference sequence). CDR3 size: 12 residues. CDR3 in amino acids: CASSLNRGEQYF. CDR3 coding DNA: TGTGCCAGCAGCTTGAACAGGGGCGAGCAGTACTTC.

The rearrangement joins TRBV7-2 to TRBJ2-5, with 7 bases that match TRBD2. The J call may be incorrect, as the DNA end agrees better with TRBJ2-7. CDR3 length: 15 amino acids. CDR1 is SGHTA, CDR2 FQGNSA, per germline. Here the CDR3 DNA reads TGTGCCAGCAGCTGGAGAGGGACTACTTCCTACGAGCAGTACTTC. Its translation is CASSWRGTTSYEQYF.

The rearrangement joins TRBV5-1 to TRBJ2-3; TRBD2 is a possible D gene (6 bases). V was pared by 0 bases and J by 4 bases, with 12 bases between. CDR3 length equals 15 residues. CDR1 and CDR2 from the germline V gene are SGHRS and YFSETQ. The CDR3: CASSLGRGSADTQYF. For the CDR3, the DNA is TGCGCCAGCAGCTTGGGGAGGGGTAGCGCAGATACGCAGTATTTT.

The V and J genes are TRBV7-9 and TRBJ2-5; 10 bases map to TRBD1. The CDR3 runs 15 residues. The germline gives CDR1 SEHNR, CDR2 FQNEAQ (reference sequence). With 4 bases clipped from V and 5 bases from J, the junction kept 7 bases outside the gene matches. The CDR3 region has the DNA TGTGCCAGCAGCTCCCCGGGACAGGGGATCGAGACCCAGTACTTC. Encoded protein: CASSSPGQGIETQYF.

This clone was detected only a few times. The V call is TRBV6-5, the J call TRBJ1-1; D possibly corresponds to TRBD1 (6 bases). There are 14 residues in the CDR3. Trimming left V 6 bases short and J 6 bases short, with 17 bases between. CDR1 and CDR2 (germline): MNHEY, SVGAGI. CDR3 DNA: TGTGCCAGCAGCCGACAGGCAATGGGCCCTGAAGCTTTCTTT. Its protein is CASSRQAMGPEAFF.

This clone has more than one count but fewer than ten. The chain has TRBV19 and TRBJ1-2; no clear D gene. The germline V gene encodes CDR1 LNHDA and CDR2 SQIVND (reference sequence). V lost 5 bases, J lost 4 bases, and 14 bases lay in between. This CDR3 is 14 amino acids long. CDR3 residues: CASSPPDRFYGYTF. CDR3 bases: TGTGCCAGTAGTCCCCCGGATAGGTTCTATGGCTACACCTTC.

This clone has more than one count but fewer than ten. The J gene is TRBJ1-6, the V gene TRBV9; maybe TRBD1 (6 bases). The CDR3 consists of 15 residues. Germline values: CDR1 SGDLS, CDR2 YYNGEE. V lost 3 bases to trimming and J lost 11 bases, with 18 bases between them. The CDR3 region is CASSDAQGESPPLHF. CDR3 DNA: TGTGCCAGCAGCGATGCACAGGGCGAGAGTCCACCCCTCCACTTT.

This clone has just a few counts. The same CDR3 is also encoded by other DNA sequences in this sample. The rearrangement joins TRBV30 to TRBJ1-2; D is ambiguous. Trimming removed 2 bases from V and 2 bases from J, with 6 bases in between. This CDR3 has 12 amino acids. Per the germline V gene, CDR1 is GTSNPN and CDR2 is SVGIG (reference sequence). CDR3 amino acids: CAWSLRNYGYTF. CDR3 DNA: TGTGCCTGGAGTCTCCGGAACTATGGCTACACCTTC.

This clone was seen only a few times. The rearrangement uses TRBV7-9 and TRBJ2-7; TRBD1 aligns across 7 bases. Germline CDR1 is SEHNR and CDR2 is FQNEAQ (reference sequence). The CDR3 loop spans 13 amino acids. V shed 5 bases and J 3 bases; nucleotides not matched to a gene: 4. The CDR3 coding sequence is TGTGCCAGCAGCCCGGACAGGCGCTACGAGCAGTACTTC. It specifies CASSPDRRYEQYF.